The clone carrying this T cell receptor (beta chain) was seen at least ten times. Its antigen is unknown. The sequence runs out 3 residues before the end of the CDR3; the remainder is reconstructed from the germline J gene. This CDR3 contains 15 residues. The germline CDR1 and CDR2 sequences are LGHDT and YNNKEL (reference sequence). Trimming shortened V by 0 bases and J by 5 bases, and 11 bases separated the two germline ends. Blood samples were heparinized, 5 to 8 ml per donor. CVID and control samples used equivalent genomic DNA input. Using immunoSEQ multiplex PCR, the repertoire was profiled, and TCRdb retains in-frame clones only, with some absent. Observed in the sample are fewer than 50,000 clones, none of them singletons. The sample belongs to a study of T cell clonality in common variable immunodeficiency. The study's findings and limits: Compared with controls, CVID subjects had fewer shared TCRbeta clones. TCRbeta clonality was increased in CVID versus healthy controls.

The TCR comes from a person aged 18 to 75 in good health. The chain recombines TRBV3-1 (or the pseudogene TRBV3-2) with TRBJ2-1, with D unclear. The source material was peripheral blood mononuclear cells. Here the CDR3 reads CASSQDYRLNNEQFF. The part of the CDR3 DNA that was read is TGTGCCAGCAGCCAAGATTATCGACTCAACAATGAG.